This is a list of T cell receptor beta chains from one sample in a study of blood T cell repertoires in COVID-19. Clones were read by immunoSEQ multiplex PCR, and TCRdb kept only the in-frame ones, dropping some. The table includes some 150,000 clones, approximately 80% detected once. Sequenced sample: peripheral blood. All receptors come from a man aged 65-85 years with acute or convalescent COVID-19. The CDR3 runs from the conserved cysteine through the conserved F or W. D genes are given only for firm matches. Not every row has a clone size; where given, it reads once, few, many or a size class.

J gene: TRBJ2-3
clone size: once
D gene: TRBD1
V gene: TRBV6-4
CDR3 DNA: TGTGCCAGCAGAGACAGGGGTAGCACAGATACGCAGTATTTT
CDR3 protein: CASRDRGSTDTQYF

J gene: TRBJ1-5
clone size: .
D gene: TRBD1
V gene: TRBV6-5
CDR3 DNA: TGTGCCAGCGTTACAGGGGCATACAATCAGCCCCAGCATTTT
CDR3 protein: CASVTGAYNQPQHF

J gene: TRBJ2-3
clone size: .
D gene: TRBD1
V gene: TRBV3-1/TRBV3-2
CDR3 DNA: TGTGCCAGCAGCCAAAGAACAAATTGGTATCGGGACAGACACACAGATACGCAGTATTTT
CDR3 protein: CASSQRTNWYRDRHTDTQYF

J gene: TRBJ2-5
clone size: .
D gene: .
V gene: TRBV11-3
CDR3 DNA: TGTGCCAGCAGCCGGACAGTCCAAGAGACCCAGTACTTC
CDR3 protein: CASSRTVQETQYF

J gene: TRBJ2-1
clone size: .
D gene: .
V gene: TRBV19
CDR3 DNA: TGTGCCAGTAGTATCGTTAGCGGCAAATCGGGGAATGAGCAGTTCTTC
CDR3 protein: CASSIVSGKSGNEQFF

J gene: TRBJ1-4
clone size: .
D gene: TRBD1
V gene: TRBV9
CDR3 DNA: TGTGCCAGCAGCGTTGGGACAGGGGGCTGGGAAAAACTGTTTTTT
CDR3 protein: CASSVGTGGWEKLFF

J gene: TRBJ2-1
clone size: .
D gene: TRBD2
V gene: TRBV14
CDR3 DNA: TGTGCCAGCAGCCCGACTAGCGGGAGTGGTAATGAGCAGTTCTTC
CDR3 protein: CASSPTSGSGNEQFF

J gene: TRBJ2-7
clone size: .
D gene: .
V gene: TRBV7-2
CDR3 DNA: TGTGCCAGCAGCTTAGAGTCCCTGAGCTCCTACGAGCAGTACTTC
CDR3 protein: CASSLESLSSYEQYF

J gene: TRBJ2-2
clone size: once
D gene: TRBD2
V gene: TRBV5-1
CDR3 DNA: TGCGCCAGCCCCTACCCCCGGCTAGCGGGACCCCGGGAGAACACCGGGGAGCTGTTTTTT
CDR3 protein: CASPYPRLAGPRENTGELFF

J gene: TRBJ1-5
clone size: few
D gene: .
V gene: TRBV6-5
CDR3 DNA: TGTGCCACCAAATCATTTGCGTGGGAGGCCGCTCCCCAGCATTTT
CDR3 protein: CATKSFAWEAAPQHF

J gene: TRBJ1-1
clone size: .
D gene: .
V gene: TRBV6-5
CDR3 DNA: TGTGCCAGCATAAGGGCGGGAACTGAAGCTTTCTTT
CDR3 protein: CASIRAGTEAFF

J gene: TRBJ2-1
clone size: .
D gene: .
V gene: TRBV19
CDR3 DNA: TGTGCCAGTACCCTATTTGGGGAAGAAAGAGGGGGAAACAATGAGCAGTTCTTC
CDR3 protein: CASTLFGEERGGNNEQFF

J gene: TRBJ1-2
clone size: .
D gene: .
V gene: TRBV29-1
CDR3 DNA: TGCAGCGTTGAAGATCGGAGGGAGGGGGGCTACACCTTC
CDR3 protein: CSVEDRREGGYTF

J gene: TRBJ2-2
clone size: .
D gene: TRBD1
V gene: TRBV27
CDR3 DNA: TGTGCCAGCAGTCCTACAGGGGGCTCAAGGGACACCGGGGAGCTGTTTTTT
CDR3 protein: CASSPTGGSRDTGELFF

J gene: TRBJ2-3
clone size: .
D gene: .
V gene: TRBV5-5
CDR3 DNA: TGTGCCAGCAGCTTGGCAACTACAGATACGCAGTATTTT
CDR3 protein: CASSLATTDTQYF

J gene: TRBJ1-5
clone size: .
D gene: TRBD1
V gene: TRBV10-3
CDR3 DNA: TGTGCCATAGGACAGGGGTCCCATCAGCCCCAGCATTTT
CDR3 protein: CAIGQGSHQPQHF

J gene: TRBJ2-1
clone size: .
D gene: .
V gene: TRBV7-3
CDR3 DNA: TGTGCCAGCAGCTTAAGCGGGGCGGGCAATGAGCAGTTCTTC
CDR3 protein: CASSLSGAGNEQFF

J gene: TRBJ2-7
clone size: .
D gene: TRBD2
V gene: TRBV7-2
CDR3 DNA: TGTGCCAGCAGCTTAAATTGGGGCGGGGGGGACTCCTACGAGCAGTACTTC
CDR3 protein: CASSLNWGGGDSYEQYF

J gene: TRBJ2-5
clone size: .
D gene: .
V gene: TRBV30
CDR3 DNA: TGTGCCTGGAGCCAACAGCAAGAGACCCAGTACTTC
CDR3 protein: CAWSQQQETQYF

J gene: TRBJ1-2
clone size: .
D gene: TRBD1
V gene: TRBV3-1/TRBV3-2
CDR3 DNA: TGTGCCAGCAGCCAATCAAATGCCCGCGTGGACAGGGGACTTGGTGGCTACACCTTC
CDR3 protein: CASSQSNARVDRGLGGYTF

J gene: TRBJ2-1
clone size: .
D gene: .
V gene: TRBV24-1
CDR3 DNA: TGTGCCACCAGTGATTTTAGGAGCTCCTACAATGAGCAGTTCTTC
CDR3 protein: CATSDFRSSYNEQFF

J gene: TRBJ1-3
clone size: .
D gene: .
V gene: TRBV9
CDR3 DNA: TGTGCCAGCAGCACCCGGGGGGGGACTGGAAACACCATATATTTT
CDR3 protein: CASSTRGGTGNTIYF

J gene: TRBJ2-5
clone size: .
D gene: .
V gene: TRBV2
CDR3 DNA: TGTGCCAGCAAGTCAGGGAGGGGGGAAGAGACCCAGTACTTC
CDR3 protein: CASKSGRGEETQYF

J gene: TRBJ1-1
clone size: .
D gene: .
V gene: TRBV19
CDR3 DNA: TGTGCCAGTAGTATCTCAGGGGCGCACTCTGAAGCTTTCTTT
CDR3 protein: CASSISGAHSEAFF

J gene: TRBJ2-7
clone size: .
D gene: .
V gene: TRBV5-4
CDR3 DNA: TGTGCCAGCAGCTTGGGGGGAGGGGGTGTCAACTACGAGCAGTACTTC
CDR3 protein: CASSLGGGGVNYEQYF

J gene: TRBJ2-1
clone size: .
D gene: .
V gene: TRBV5-1
CDR3 DNA: TGCGCCAGCAGCCCCGTTAACCCGGTCCATGAGCAGTTCTTC
CDR3 protein: CASSPVNPVHEQFF

J gene: TRBJ2-1
clone size: once
D gene: .
V gene: TRBV11-3
CDR3 DNA: TGTGCCAGCAGCTTGGGACTTGGCGGGAACTCCTACAATGAGCAGTTCTTC
CDR3 protein: CASSLGLGGNSYNEQFF

J gene: TRBJ2-5
clone size: .
D gene: .
V gene: TRBV7-2
CDR3 DNA: TGTGCCAGCAGCCTCGCCGGAGGGGCGGTAGGGGAGACCCAGTACTTC
CDR3 protein: CASSLAGGAVGETQYF

J gene: TRBJ1-2
clone size: .
D gene: .
V gene: TRBV5-6
CDR3 DNA: TGTGCCAGCAGCTTTTCCAGGAATGGCTACACCTTC
CDR3 protein: CASSFSRNGYTF

J gene: TRBJ2-6
clone size: .
D gene: .
V gene: TRBV5-6
CDR3 DNA: TGTGCCAGCCAAGGGGCTGGGGCCAACGTCCTGACTTTC
CDR3 protein: CASQGAGANVLTF

J gene: TRBJ1-1
clone size: .
D gene: .
V gene: TRBV6-1
CDR3 DNA: TGTGCCAGCAGTGAACCCGCCGGGACTGGGAGCACTGAAGCTTTCTTT
CDR3 protein: CASSEPAGTGSTEAFF

J gene: TRBJ2-1
clone size: .
D gene: TRBD1
V gene: TRBV11-2
CDR3 DNA: TGTGCCAGCAGCACGCAATCCGGGACAGGGGACAATGAGCAGTTCTTC
CDR3 protein: CASSTQSGTGDNEQFF

J gene: TRBJ2-2
clone size: .
D gene: TRBD1
V gene: TRBV7-7
CDR3 DNA: TGTGCTAGCAGCTCCCCACAGGGGTCCGGGGAGCTGTTTTTT
CDR3 protein: CASSSPQGSGELFF

J gene: TRBJ1-5
clone size: few
D gene: TRBD1
V gene: TRBV4-2
CDR3 DNA: TGTGCCAGCAGCCAAGGGGACAGACCCCAGCATTTT
CDR3 protein: CASSQGDRPQHF

J gene: TRBJ2-1
clone size: .
D gene: .
V gene: TRBV14
CDR3 DNA: TGTGCCAGCAGCCGTACAGGGAGTCCCCTCAATGAGCAGTTCTTC
CDR3 protein: CASSRTGSPLNEQFF

J gene: TRBJ2-3
clone size: .
D gene: .
V gene: TRBV2
CDR3 DNA: TGTGCCAGCAAGGTCTCCAGGGATGAAGATACGCAGTATTTT
CDR3 protein: CASKVSRDEDTQYF

J gene: TRBJ1-1
clone size: .
D gene: .
V gene: TRBV5-4
CDR3 DNA: TGTGCCAGCAGCCTAGACAAAGCCGGGACAACAGTTTTTCCTGAAGCTTTCTTT
CDR3 protein: CASSLDKAGTTVFPEAFF

J gene: TRBJ1-5
clone size: .
D gene: .
V gene: TRBV7-3
CDR3 DNA: TGTGCCAGCAGCTTAACCCAGGATCAGCCCCAGCATTTT
CDR3 protein: CASSLTQDQPQHF

J gene: TRBJ2-5
clone size: .
D gene: .
V gene: TRBV9
CDR3 DNA: TGTGCCAGCAGTCCTCGGACGGGGGATGGGGAGACCCAGTACTTC
CDR3 protein: CASSPRTGDGETQYF

J gene: TRBJ2-7
clone size: .
D gene: TRBD2
V gene: TRBV3-1/TRBV3-2
CDR3 DNA: TGTGCCAGCAGCCAATTAGCGGGGGGCTACCCAGGCTCGTACTACGAGCAGTACTTC
CDR3 protein: CASSQLAGGYPGSYYEQYF

J gene: TRBJ2-2
clone size: .
D gene: .
V gene: TRBV24-1
CDR3 DNA: TGTGCCACCAGTGATTTCGGGCAGGGCGGCGGGGAGCTGTTTTTT
CDR3 protein: CATSDFGQGGGELFF